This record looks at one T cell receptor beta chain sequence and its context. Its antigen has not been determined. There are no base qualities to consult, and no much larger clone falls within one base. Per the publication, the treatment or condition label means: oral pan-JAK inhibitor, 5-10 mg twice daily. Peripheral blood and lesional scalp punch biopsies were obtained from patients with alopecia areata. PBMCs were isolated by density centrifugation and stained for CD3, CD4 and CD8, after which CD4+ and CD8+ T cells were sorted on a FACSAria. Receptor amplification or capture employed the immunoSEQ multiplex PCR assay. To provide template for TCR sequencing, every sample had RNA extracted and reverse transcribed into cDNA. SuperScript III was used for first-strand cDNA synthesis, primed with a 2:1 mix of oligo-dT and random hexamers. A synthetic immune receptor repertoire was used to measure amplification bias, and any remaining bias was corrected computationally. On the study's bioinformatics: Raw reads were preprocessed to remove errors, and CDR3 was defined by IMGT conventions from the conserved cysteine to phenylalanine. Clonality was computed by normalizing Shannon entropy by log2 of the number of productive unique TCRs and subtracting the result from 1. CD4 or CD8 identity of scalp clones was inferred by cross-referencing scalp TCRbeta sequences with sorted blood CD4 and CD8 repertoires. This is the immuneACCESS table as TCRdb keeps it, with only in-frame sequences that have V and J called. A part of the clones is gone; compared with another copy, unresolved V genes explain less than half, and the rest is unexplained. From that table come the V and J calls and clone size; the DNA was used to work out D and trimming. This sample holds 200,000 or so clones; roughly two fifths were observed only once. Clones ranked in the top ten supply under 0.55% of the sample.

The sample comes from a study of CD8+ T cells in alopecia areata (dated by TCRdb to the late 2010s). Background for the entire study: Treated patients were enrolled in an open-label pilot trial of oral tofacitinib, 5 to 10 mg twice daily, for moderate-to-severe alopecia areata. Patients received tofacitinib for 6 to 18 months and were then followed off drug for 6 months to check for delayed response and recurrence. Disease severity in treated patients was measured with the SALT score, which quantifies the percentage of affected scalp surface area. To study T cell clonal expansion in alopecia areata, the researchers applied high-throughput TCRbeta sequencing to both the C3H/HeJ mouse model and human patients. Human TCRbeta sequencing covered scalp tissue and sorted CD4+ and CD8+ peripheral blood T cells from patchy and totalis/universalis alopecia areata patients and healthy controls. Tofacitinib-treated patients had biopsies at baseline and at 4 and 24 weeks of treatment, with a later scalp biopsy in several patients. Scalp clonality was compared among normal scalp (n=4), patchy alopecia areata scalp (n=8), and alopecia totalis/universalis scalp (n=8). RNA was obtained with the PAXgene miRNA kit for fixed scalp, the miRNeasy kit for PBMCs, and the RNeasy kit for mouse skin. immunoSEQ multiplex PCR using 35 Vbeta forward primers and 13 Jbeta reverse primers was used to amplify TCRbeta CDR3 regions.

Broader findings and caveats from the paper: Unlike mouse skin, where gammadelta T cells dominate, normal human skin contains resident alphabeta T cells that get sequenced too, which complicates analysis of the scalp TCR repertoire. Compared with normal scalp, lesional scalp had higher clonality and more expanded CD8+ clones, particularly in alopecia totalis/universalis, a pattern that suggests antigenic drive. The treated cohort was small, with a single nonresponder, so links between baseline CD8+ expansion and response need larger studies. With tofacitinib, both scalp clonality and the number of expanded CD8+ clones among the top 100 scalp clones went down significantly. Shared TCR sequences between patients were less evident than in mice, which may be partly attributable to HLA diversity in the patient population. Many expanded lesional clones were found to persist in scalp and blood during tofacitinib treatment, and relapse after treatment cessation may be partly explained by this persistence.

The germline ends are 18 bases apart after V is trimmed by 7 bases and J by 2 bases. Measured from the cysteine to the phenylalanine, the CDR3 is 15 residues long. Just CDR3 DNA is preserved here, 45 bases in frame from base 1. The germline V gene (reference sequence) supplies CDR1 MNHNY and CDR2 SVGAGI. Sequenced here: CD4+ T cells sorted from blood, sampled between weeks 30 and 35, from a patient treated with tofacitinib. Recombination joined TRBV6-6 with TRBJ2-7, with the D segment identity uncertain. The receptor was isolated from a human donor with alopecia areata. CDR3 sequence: CASIGSPQNPYEQYF. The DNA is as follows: TGTGCCAGCATCGGCAGCCCCCAAAACCCCTACGAGCAGTACTTC.